This T cell receptor (beta chain) was sequenced for a study of cytomegalovirus exposure and HLA in healthy donors. CDR3 size: 14 residues. Per germline, CDR1 MNHEY and CDR2 SMNVEV (reference sequence). V lost 7 bases, J lost 0 bases, and 7 bases lay in between. PCR primers comprised 60 Vbeta and 13 Jbeta primers. Some clones are missing from TCRdb's copy, which holds only in-frame ones; the method was immunoSEQ multiplex PCR. The data contain about 160,000 clones, about four fifths of them seen just once; the ten biggest clones take up more than 1.3%. The sequencing input was PBMCs. The rearrangement uses TRBV27 and TRBJ2-6, with D uncertain. The receptor's source is a girl aged 5-17 years in good health and CMV-seropositive. The CDR3 DNA reads as TGTGCCAGCATGCTAAACTCTGGGGCCAACGTCCTGACTTTC. Translating it yields CASMLNSGANVLTF.